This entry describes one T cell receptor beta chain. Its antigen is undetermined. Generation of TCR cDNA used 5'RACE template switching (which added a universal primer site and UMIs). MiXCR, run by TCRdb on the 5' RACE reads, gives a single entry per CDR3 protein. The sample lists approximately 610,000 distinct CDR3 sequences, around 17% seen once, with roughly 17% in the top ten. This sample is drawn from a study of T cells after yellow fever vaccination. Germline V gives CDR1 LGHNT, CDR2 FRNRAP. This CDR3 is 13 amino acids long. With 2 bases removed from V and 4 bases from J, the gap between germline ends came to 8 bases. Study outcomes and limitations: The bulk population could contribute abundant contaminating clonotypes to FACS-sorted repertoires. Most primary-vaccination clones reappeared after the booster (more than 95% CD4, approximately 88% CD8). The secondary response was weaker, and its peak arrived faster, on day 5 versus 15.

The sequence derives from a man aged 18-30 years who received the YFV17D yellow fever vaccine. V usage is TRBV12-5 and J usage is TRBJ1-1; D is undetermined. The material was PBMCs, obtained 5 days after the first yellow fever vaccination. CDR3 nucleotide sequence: TGTGCTAGTGGTTTGCCAGGAGGCACTGAAGCTTTCTTT. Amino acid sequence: CASGLPGGTEAFF.